These T cell receptor beta chains were read from a single sample in a study of T cells after yellow fever vaccination. TCRdb processed the 5' RACE reads anew with MiXCR; each CDR3 protein has one entry. The table includes 200,000 to 300,000 distinct CDR3 sequences, 10% to 15% detected once. The sequences come from CD4+ T cells sorted from PBMCs, collected 45 days after the yellow fever booster vaccination. These receptor sequences come from a man aged 25 to 40 who received the YFV17D yellow fever vaccine. Each CDR3 is given with its conserved first and last residue. The order of the fields is clone size, V gene, J gene, D gene, CDR3 protein, CDR3 DNA. The D gene is left open where the match is weak. Only part of the rows carry a size: once, few, many, or a class if the clone is expanded.

clone size: -; V gene: TRBV18; J gene: TRBJ2-5; D gene: -; CDR3 protein: CASSPRNSSVVPETQYF; CDR3 DNA: TGTGCCAGCTCACCACGAAACTCGAGCGTAGTACCAGAGACCCAGTACTTC
clone size: -; V gene: TRBV5-1; J gene: TRBJ1-1; D gene: -; CDR3 protein: CASSGSFLNTEAFF; CDR3 DNA: TGCGCCAGCAGCGGGAGTTTCTTGAACACTGAAGCTTTCTTT
clone size: -; V gene: TRBV20-1; J gene: TRBJ2-1; D gene: -; CDR3 protein: CSASEGRNEQFF; CDR3 DNA: TGCAGTGCTAGCGAAGGCCGCAATGAGCAGTTCTTC
clone size: -; V gene: TRBV5-5; J gene: TRBJ2-2; D gene: -; CDR3 protein: CASSSLGRSTGELFF; CDR3 DNA: TGTGCCAGCAGCTCTCTGGGCCGTAGCACCGGGGAGCTGTTTTTT
clone size: few; V gene: TRBV6-2/TRBV6-3; J gene: TRBJ2-5; D gene: TRBD2; CDR3 protein: CASRNGRGETQYF; CDR3 DNA: TGTGCCAGCAGAAACGGGAGGGGAGAGACCCAGTACTTC
clone size: -; V gene: TRBV29-1; J gene: TRBJ2-1; D gene: -; CDR3 protein: CSSKVGDHEQFF; CDR3 DNA: TGCAGCTCGAAGGTGGGGGACCATGAGCAGTTCTTC
clone size: -; V gene: TRBV7-2; J gene: TRBJ2-1; D gene: TRBD2; CDR3 protein: CASSPRGRALVDNEQFF; CDR3 DNA: TGTGCCAGCAGCCCTCGCGGGAGGGCCCTCGTTGACAATGAGCAGTTCTTC
clone size: few; V gene: TRBV20-1; J gene: TRBJ2-1; D gene: TRBD1; CDR3 protein: CSARDPLTGGAYNEQFF; CDR3 DNA: TGCAGTGCTAGAGATCCCCTGACAGGGGGCGCCTACAATGAGCAGTTCTTC
clone size: many; V gene: TRBV20-1; J gene: TRBJ1-1; D gene: -; CDR3 protein: CSARPGGYTEAFF; CDR3 DNA: TGCAGTGCTAGACCGGGCGGATACACTGAAGCTTTCTTT
clone size: few; V gene: TRBV27; J gene: TRBJ2-1; D gene: TRBD1; CDR3 protein: CASSLTHRGEYNEQFF; CDR3 DNA: TGTGCCAGCAGTTTAACCCACAGGGGCGAATACAATGAGCAGTTCTTC
clone size: -; V gene: TRBV5-5; J gene: TRBJ2-1; D gene: -; CDR3 protein: CASSGTLIGSEQFF; CDR3 DNA: TGTGCCAGCAGCGGGACCTTGATCGGGAGTGAGCAGTTCTTC
clone size: many; V gene: TRBV29-1; J gene: TRBJ1-2; D gene: TRBD1; CDR3 protein: CSDTMTGLGYTF; CDR3 DNA: TGCAGCGATACCATGACAGGGCTGGGCTACACCTTC
clone size: few; V gene: TRBV7-2; J gene: TRBJ2-7; D gene: -; CDR3 protein: CASSPRRAGEQYF; CDR3 DNA: TGTGCCAGCAGCCCCCGTAGGGCGGGGGAGCAGTACTTC
clone size: few; V gene: TRBV2; J gene: TRBJ1-4; D gene: -; CDR3 protein: CASKKETAQYEKLFF; CDR3 DNA: TGTGCCAGCAAAAAAGAGACAGCCCAATATGAAAAACTGTTTTTT
clone size: few; V gene: TRBV4-2; J gene: TRBJ2-4; D gene: -; CDR3 protein: CASSHLGGGSAKNIQYF; CDR3 DNA: TGTGCCAGCAGCCACCTAGGGGGCGGGAGCGCCAAAAACATTCAGTACTTC
clone size: -; V gene: TRBV12-3/TRBV12-4; J gene: TRBJ1-1; D gene: -; CDR3 protein: CASSLRGYAEAFF; CDR3 DNA: TGTGCCAGCAGCTTACGAGGGTACGCTGAAGCTTTCTTT
clone size: few; V gene: TRBV7-9; J gene: TRBJ2-5; D gene: TRBD2; CDR3 protein: CASSPGTSRETQYF; CDR3 DNA: TGTGCCAGCAGCCCCGGGACTAGCAGAGAGACCCAGTACTTC
clone size: -; V gene: TRBV4-2; J gene: TRBJ2-1; D gene: TRBD2; CDR3 protein: CASSSGTSGTSYNEQFF; CDR3 DNA: TGTGCCAGCAGCTCCGGGACTAGCGGGACGTCCTACAATGAGCAGTTCTTC
clone size: few; V gene: TRBV7-9; J gene: TRBJ1-2; D gene: -; CDR3 protein: CASSLALNWDIEDGYTF; CDR3 DNA: TGTGCCAGCAGCTTAGCGCTTAACTGGGATATTGAGGATGGCTACACCTTC
clone size: few; V gene: TRBV30; J gene: TRBJ1-1; D gene: TRBD1; CDR3 protein: CAWNRGSRNTEAFF; CDR3 DNA: TGTGCCTGGAACAGGGGTAGTCGGAACACTGAAGCTTTCTTT
clone size: -; V gene: TRBV6-2/TRBV6-3; J gene: TRBJ2-7; D gene: -; CDR3 protein: CASSYRGTGPLLPSGSLSYEQYF; CDR3 DNA: TGTGCCAGCAGTTACCGGGGGACAGGGCCCCTTCTTCCTAGCGGGAGCCTCTCCTACGAGCAGTACTTC
clone size: few; V gene: TRBV12-3/TRBV12-4; J gene: TRBJ1-3; D gene: -; CDR3 protein: CASSALRSGNTIYF; CDR3 DNA: TGTGCCAGCAGTGCACTTCGCTCTGGAAACACCATATATTTT
clone size: few; V gene: TRBV12-3/TRBV12-4; J gene: TRBJ2-2; D gene: TRBD1; CDR3 protein: CASREQGPGELFF; CDR3 DNA: TGTGCCAGCAGGGAACAGGGGCCCGGGGAGCTGTTTTTT